The subject of this entry is one T cell receptor beta chain. This CDR3 has 14 amino acids. Trimming took 7 bases from V and 0 from J; bases not matched to a gene: 4. Germline V gives CDR1 SGHDT, CDR2 YYEEEE. These data are taken from a study of technical replicates of blood from several donors. Profiling relied on immunoSEQ multiplex PCR, and the TCRdb table lists in-frame clones only, not all of them. Here the sample spans tens of thousands of clones, approximately 89% being singletons. What was sequenced was PBMCs. The chain couples TRBV5-6 to TRBJ2-3; 8 positions match TRBD2. The receptor comes from a human donor in good health. Some clones in this sample may be carry-over from other donors' samples. The CDR3 DNA sequence: TGTGCCAGCCAGAAGCGGGGGAGCACAGATACGCAGTATTTT. Translation: CASQKRGSTDTQYF.